The TCR beta chain under discussion was sequenced for a study of shared clonotypes between healthy human individuals. Trimming removed 1 base at V and 3 bases at J, with 7 bases between. Germline V gene lookup returns CDR1 SEHNR and CDR2 FQNEAQ (reference sequence). CDR3 length: 13 residues. With respect to this clone: Its antigen is as yet unknown. Other nucleotide sequences in the sample specify the same CDR3.

The input for sorted-subset replicate PCRs was around 0.2 ug DNA, about 30,000 T cell genomes. Clones were sequenced by immunoSEQ multiplex PCR, and TCRdb holds only the in-frame ones, with some missing. Altogether about 2 million clones are present, 90% to 95% being singletons, with the ten largest covering 0.13%. Study-level findings and limits: Collection of samples was limited to blood; tissue repertoires likely differ.

V is TRBV7-9 and J is TRBJ2-7, with D unclear. The sequenced sample consisted of naive CD4+ T cells sorted from blood. Subset defined: CD45RA+ positively selected. This clonotype originated in a man between 18 and 29 years old in good health. The CDR3 reads CASSLGAFYEQYF. CDR3 nucleotide sequence: TGTGCCAGCAGCTTAGGGGCCTTCTACGAGCAGTACTTC.